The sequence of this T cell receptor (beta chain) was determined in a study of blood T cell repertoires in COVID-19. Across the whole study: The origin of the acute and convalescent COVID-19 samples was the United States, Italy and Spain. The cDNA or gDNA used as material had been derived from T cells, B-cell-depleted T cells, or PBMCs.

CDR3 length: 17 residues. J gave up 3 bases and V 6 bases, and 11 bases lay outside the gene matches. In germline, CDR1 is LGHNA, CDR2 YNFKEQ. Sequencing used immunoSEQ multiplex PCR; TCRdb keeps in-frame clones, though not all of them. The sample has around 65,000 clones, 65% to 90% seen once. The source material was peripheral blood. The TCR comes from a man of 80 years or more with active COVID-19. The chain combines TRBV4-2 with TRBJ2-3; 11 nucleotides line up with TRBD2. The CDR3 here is CASRPPRTSGHTDTQYF. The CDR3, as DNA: TGTGCCAGCAGACCTCCAAGGACTAGCGGGCATACAGATACGCAGTATTTT.